The 21 T cell receptor beta chains listed next were all sequenced from one sample in a study of OX40 agonist ivuxolimab in advanced cancers. Profiled with immunoSEQ multiplex PCR; TCRdb holds only in-frame clones, not every one. The data hold approximately 38,000 clones, with 82% observed a single time. The sequencing here drew on CD4+ or CD8+ T cells sorted from blood, taken in a trial of the OX40 agonist ivuxolimab. All receptors derive from an adult with an advanced solid tumor such as melanoma, head and neck, liver or kidney cancer.

The chain joins TRBV7-2 to TRBJ1-3; a possible D gene is TRBD1 (5 bases). The germline V gene encodes CDR1 SGHTA and CDR2 FQGNSA. The CDR3 totals 12 residues. V gave up 3 bases and J gave up 10 bases, with 10 bases separating them. CDR3 DNA sequence: TGTGCCAGCAGCTTTTCGGGGGGGACCATATATTTT. Translated, it gives CASSFSGGTIYF.

The chain recombines TRBV7-2 with TRBJ1-1; D uncertain. Germline CDR1 reads SGHTA; CDR2 reads FQGNSA. V lost 5 bases to trimming and J lost 10 bases, with 17 bases between them. The CDR3 contains 13 residues. CDR3: CASSPRSELGAFF. CDR3 coding DNA: TGTGCCAGCAGCCCCAGATCTGAGCTGGGAGCTTTCTTT.

V usage is TRBV5-8 and J usage is TRBJ2-3; TRBD2 matches 8 bases. The CDR3 has 15 amino acids. Germline V lookup: CDR1 SGHTS, CDR2 YDEGEE. J gave up 3 bases and V 4 bases, and 7 bases lay outside the gene matches. In DNA form, the CDR3 reads TGTGCCAGCAGCAATCCGGGACTAGGAACAGATACGCAGTATTTT. Amino acids: CASSNPGLGTDTQYF.

This chain connects TRBV5-4 to TRBJ2-1; no firm D call. This CDR3 has 13 amino acids. Germline CDR1 reads SGHNT; CDR2 reads YYREEE (reference sequence). Deletions cut 3 bases from V and 5 bases from J, with 9 bases between. The CDR3 nucleotides are TGTGCCAGCAGCTCCCCAACAGACAATGAGCAGTTCTTC. This sequence encodes CASSSPTDNEQFF.

The chain couples TRBV2 to TRBJ2-1; 9 bases map to TRBD2. The CDR3 is 15 residues long. Looked up from germline, CDR1 is SNHLY and CDR2 is FYNNEI. V lost 1 base, J lost 2 bases, and 0 bases stayed unmatched. CDR3 sequence: CASSEEREAYNEQFF. DNA for the CDR3: TGTGCCAGCAGTGAAGAGCGGGAGGCCTACAATGAGCAGTTCTTC.

This clone appeared a single time. The CDR3 protein is CASRGVATNEKLFF. DNA for the CDR3: TGTGCCAGCAGGGGGGTTGCAACTAATGAAAAACTGTTTTTT. The genes are TRBV27 and TRBJ1-4; possible D gene TRBD1, 5 bases. This CDR3 has 14 residues. V lost 6 bases and J lost 0, with 8 bases in between. Germline V gives CDR1 MNHEY, CDR2 SMNVEV (reference sequence). The variable domain in full, completed from reference TRBV27 and TRBJ1-4, reads EAQVTQNPRYLITVTGKKLTVTCSQNMNHEYMSWYRQDPGLGLRQIYYSMNVEVTDKGDVPEGYKVSRKEKRNFPLILESPSPNQTSLYFCASRGVATNEKLFFGSGTQLSVL.

This clone was seen just once. The chain combines TRBV6-5 with TRBJ1-1; 8 nucleotides agree with TRBD1. Germline CDR1 MNHEY, CDR2 SVGAGI. This CDR3 has 11 amino acids. V lost 11 bases and J lost 11; bases outside the gene matches: 10. For the CDR3, the DNA is TGTGCCTCCGGGACAGGCGTCCTGGCTTTCTTT. Encoded protein: CASGTGVLAFF.

The rearrangement joins TRBV5-1 to TRBJ2-1; no definite D call. CDR1 SGHRS and CDR2 YFSETQ come from the germline V gene. Trimming took 7 bases from V and 10 from J, leaving 12 bases between them. The CDR3 has 11 residues. CDR3 sequence (DNA): TGCGCCAGCCCCTCCGAGCCGGAGCAGTTCTTC. This translates into CASPSEPEQFF. The full variable domain, in which reference TRBV5-1 and TRBJ2-1 provide the parts outside the CDR3, is KAGVTQTPRYLIKTRGQQVTLSCSPISGHRSVSWYQQTPGQGLQFLFEYFSETQRNKGNFPGRFSGRQFSNSRSEMNVSTLELGDSALYLCASPSEPEQFFGPGTRLTVL.

This clone has only a few counts. This rearrangement joins TRBV27 to TRBJ2-3, with 11 bases that match TRBD2. Germline values: CDR1 MNHEY, CDR2 SMNVEV (reference sequence). J gave up 2 bases and V 2 bases, and 6 bases lay outside the gene matches. CDR3 length: 17 amino acids. In nucleotides, the CDR3 is TGTGCCAGCAGTTTACTCGGGACTAGCGGAGACACAGATACGCAGTATTTT. Residues: CASSLLGTSGDTDTQYF.

This rearrangement joins TRBV4-3 to TRBJ2-7, with D possibly matching TRBD2 (6 bases). This CDR3 has 14 residues. V shed 4 bases and J shed 0 bases, with 10 bases lying between them. CDR1 is LGHNA and CDR2 is YSLEER in the germline V gene. The CDR3 sequence: CASSRDFSSYEQYF. DNA of the CDR3: TGCGCCAGCAGCCGGGACTTTAGCTCCTACGAGCAGTACTTC.

DNA for the CDR3: TGTGCCAGCAGGGGAATGAGCAGCTTTGTTGGGCCCCAGCATTTT. Its translation is CASRGMSSFVGPQHF. The chain couples TRBV27 to TRBJ1-5, with D unclear. The germline CDR1 and CDR2 sequences are MNHEY and SMNVEV (reference sequence). The CDR3 is 15 residues long. V lost 6 bases and J 9 bases, leaving 21 bases between the germline ends.

This rearrangement joins TRBV7-8 to TRBJ2-1; no clear D. Germline assignment: CDR1 SGHVS and CDR2 FQNEAQ. With 1 base removed from V and 8 bases from J, the gap between germline ends came to 6 bases. The CDR3 contains 12 residues. The CDR3 DNA is TGTGCCAGCAGCTTAGGTTACGATGAGCAGTTCTTC. As protein: CASSLGYDEQFF.

The V and J genes are TRBV27 and TRBJ1-5; D is undetermined. V lost 8 bases to trimming and J lost 0 bases, with 20 bases between them. This CDR3 is built from 17 residues. CDR1 and CDR2 (germline): MNHEY, SMNVEV (reference sequence). The CDR3 coding sequence is TGTGCCAGCCCCCTAAAGGACGGCGGTTATAGCAATCAGCCCCAGCATTTT. This sequence encodes CASPLKDGGYSNQPQHF.

The chain uses TRBV30 and TRBJ1-5; D possibly corresponds to TRBD1 (5 bases). This CDR3 is 12 amino acids long. Germline V gene data show CDR1 as GTSNPN and CDR2 as SVGIG (reference sequence). Deletions cut 4 bases from V and 5 bases from J, with 9 bases between. Here the CDR3 reads CAWNGADQPQHF. Written as DNA, the CDR3 is TGTGCCTGGAATGGGGCCGATCAGCCCCAGCATTTT.

The CDR3 loop is CASSLEPNLTGDQTEAFF. Written as DNA, the CDR3 is TGTGCCAGCAGCTTGGAGCCAAACCTTACAGGGGATCAAACTGAAGCTTTCTTT. The rearrangement links TRBV5-6 to TRBJ1-1; TRBD1 aligns across 7 bases. Germline lookup yields CDR1 SGHDT and CDR2 YYEEEE. V was pared by 0 bases and J by 5 bases, with 16 bases of the junction left unmatched. The CDR3 loop spans 18 amino acids. The variable domain in full, with the rest retrieved from reference TRBV5-6 and TRBJ1-1, is DAGVTQSPTHLIKTRGQQVTLRCSPKSGHDTVSWYQQALGQGPQFIFQYYEEEERQRGNFPDRFSGHQFPNYSSELNVNALLLGDSALYLCASSLEPNLTGDQTEAFFGQGTRLTVV.

This rearrangement joins TRBV5-1 to TRBJ2-1; 8 positions match TRBD2. The CDR3 covers 16 residues. CDR1 is SGHRS and CDR2 is YFSETQ in the germline V gene. The trim removed 4 bases at V and 8 bases at J, leaving 14 bases unmatched. The CDR3 region is CASSRIAGLNMDEQFF. Written as DNA, the CDR3 is TGCGCCAGCAGCCGAATAGCGGGACTAAATATGGATGAGCAGTTCTTC.

The genes are TRBV5-4 and TRBJ2-5; the D is unclear. The V end lost 3 bases, the J end lost 2 bases, and 11 bases lay between the germline ends. Germline CDR1 and CDR2: SGHNT and YYREEE (reference sequence). This CDR3 comprises 14 residues. This CDR3 is CASSSGQIQETQYF. Here the CDR3 DNA reads TGTGCCAGCAGCTCGGGTCAAATACAAGAGACCCAGTACTTC.

The table lists this clone with a few counts. The chain carries TRBV9 and TRBJ2-5, with D possibly TRBD2 on 6 matching bases. The CDR3 spans 14 residues. CDR1 is SGDLS, CDR2 YYNGEE, per germline. Trimming shortened V by 0 bases and J by 2 bases, and 8 bases separated the two germline ends. CDR3 protein: CASSVASAQETQYF. DNA for the CDR3: TGTGCCAGCAGCGTAGCTAGCGCGCAAGAGACCCAGTACTTC.

The chain uses TRBV4-2 and TRBJ2-7, with 7 nucleotides matching TRBD2. The CDR3 is 16 residues long. Trimming took 1 base from V and 2 from J; bases not matched to a gene: 8. Germline CDR1 reads LGHNA; CDR2 reads YNFKEQ. The CDR3 protein is CASSQASSGRAYEQYF. The CDR3 coding sequence is TGTGCCAGCAGCCAAGCGTCTAGCGGTAGAGCCTACGAGCAGTACTTC.

The CDR3 nucleotides are TGTGCCAGCAGCTTCTTAGGAGAGGGAGGCACTGAAGCTTTCTTT. This translates into CASSFLGEGGTEAFF. V and J are TRBV7-2 and TRBJ1-1; D ambiguous. The CDR3 totals 15 residues. From germline, CDR1 is SGHTA and CDR2 FQGNSA. The V and J ends lost 3 bases and 4 bases respectively, with 15 bases between them. The whole variable domain, filled in from reference TRBV7-2 and TRBJ1-1, reads GAGVSQSPSNKVTEKGKDVELRCDPISGHTALYWYRQSLGQGLEFLIYFQGNSAPDKSGLPSDRFSAERTGGSVSTLTIQRTQQEDSAVYLCASSFLGEGGTEAFFGQGTRLTVV.

This chain uses TRBV5-4 with TRBJ2-1; 14 bases align to TRBD2. Germline CDR1 is SGHNT and CDR2 is YYREEE (reference sequence). V was clipped by 1 base and J by 8 bases; unmatched bases: 5. The CDR3 covers 16 residues. This CDR3 reads CASSLRTSGRRHEQFF. CDR3 nucleotides: TGTGCCAGCAGCTTGAGGACTAGCGGGAGGAGGCATGAGCAGTTCTTC.